Listed below are T cell receptor beta chains from one sample, sequenced in a study of cytomegalovirus exposure and HLA in healthy donors. TCRdb's table, derived via immunoSEQ multiplex PCR, lists solely in-frame clones and lacks some. Of hundreds of thousands of clones in the sample, about 75% were seen once. The sequenced sample was PBMCs. All receptors derive from a young woman in good health and CMV-seronegative. Both conserved end residues are part of each CDR3. D genes are given only for firm matches. The listing skips clone size in some rows; elsewhere it reads once, few, many or a size class.

v_call,j_call,cdr3_length,d_call,clone_size,cdr3_nt,cdr3_aa
TRBV9,TRBJ2-7,14,TRBD1,-,TGTGCCAGCAGCGCCTGGGACAGCTCCTACGAGCAGTACTTC,CASSAWDSSYEQYF
TRBV19,TRBJ2-3,12,-,-,TGTGCCACCCGAGGGCGCTCGGATACGCAGTATTTT,CATRGRSDTQYF
TRBV2,TRBJ1-3,14,-,-,TGTGCCAGCAGCCCCGGACTTGATGGAAACACCATATATTTT,CASSPGLDGNTIYF
TRBV5-1,TRBJ1-1,15,TRBD1,-,TGCGCCAGCATGGAGACAGGGGATATGTACACTGAAGCTTTCTTT,CASMETGDMYTEAFF
TRBV2,TRBJ2-4,17,TRBD2,-,TGTGCCTCAAGAGAGCGGGGGGGTTCCGGGGCCAAAAACATTCAGTACTTC,CASRERGGSGAKNIQYF
TRBV6-5,TRBJ2-6,15,-,-,TGTGCCAGCAGCCCCACCACAAGTGGGGCCAACGTCCTGACTTTC,CASSPTTSGANVLTF
TRBV5-8,TRBJ1-2,10,TRBD1,-,TGTGCCAGCAGCTTGGTAGGGACAGCCTTC,CASSLVGTAF
TRBV7-9,TRBJ2-2,17,-,-,TGTGCCAGCATCCCCTGGCGGTTTCCGTCGAACACCGGGGAGCTGTTTTTT,CASIPWRFPSNTGELFF
TRBV6-1,TRBJ1-1,11,TRBD1,-,TGTGCCAGCAGTCAGGGACAGGAAGCTTTCTTT,CASSQGQEAFF
TRBV5-4,TRBJ2-7,13,-,-,TGTGCCAGCAGCTTACCGGGAACCTACGAGCAGTACTTC,CASSLPGTYEQYF
TRBV5-1,TRBJ1-1,14,-,-,TGCGCCAGCAGCTCCCCAGGGAGGGACACTGAAGCTTTCTTT,CASSSPGRDTEAFF
TRBV6-5,TRBJ1-5,14,-,-,TGTGCCAGCAGTTACTCGACGGTCGGGCAGCCCCAGCATTTT,CASSYSTVGQPQHF
TRBV5-8,TRBJ1-2,13,TRBD1,-,TGTGCCAGCAGCAACGGACAGGACTATGGCTACACCTTC,CASSNGQDYGYTF
TRBV5-1,TRBJ2-1,15,TRBD2,-,TGCGCCAGCAGCTTGGCGGGAGGGTTATACAATGAGCAGTTCTTC,CASSLAGGLYNEQFF
TRBV6-5,TRBJ1-1,15,TRBD1,-,TGTGCCAGCAGTCACCAGGGACAGCCGAACACTGAAGCTTTCTTT,CASSHQGQPNTEAFF
TRBV21-1,TRBJ2-1,18,-,-,TGTGCCAGCAGCGGACCTCGAGAGACAGGCCTGACTGAGAATGAGCAGTTCTTC,CASSGPRETGLTENEQFF
TRBV2,TRBJ1-3,15,-,-,TGTGCCAGCAGTGAATCGGGGTTGGCTGGAAACACCATATATTTT,CASSESGLAGNTIYF
TRBV7-2,TRBJ1-5,16,-,-,TGTGCCAGCAGCTTAGAGGCAGCCATCATCGGGCAGCCCCAGCATTTT,CASSLEAAIIGQPQHF
TRBV7-9,TRBJ2-1,17,-,-,TGTTCCAGCAGCTTCGGGTCTGCAGACCCCAAACACAATGAGCAGTTCTTC,CSSSFGSADPKHNEQFF
TRBV4-1,TRBJ2-2,17,TRBD2,-,TGCGCCAGCAGCCAAATCGGGTTAGCGGGGAACACCGGGGAGCTGTTTTTT,CASSQIGLAGNTGELFF
TRBV19,TRBJ1-6,15,TRBD1,-,TGTGCCAGTAGTTCGACAGGGAACTGGGATTCACCCCTCCACTTT,CASSSTGNWDSPLHF
TRBV5-1,TRBJ2-6,18,-,-,TGCGCCAGCAGCTTGGAAGGGGGGGATTTCTCTGGGGCCAACGTCCTGACTTTC,CASSLEGGDFSGANVLTF
TRBV6-6,TRBJ1-4,13,-,-,TGTGCCATCAGTGGGGGACACAATGAAAAACTGTTTTTT,CAISGGHNEKLFF
TRBV2,TRBJ1-6,16,TRBD1,-,TGTGCCAGCAGTGAAGCGCGGACAGGCCAGGGTTCACCCCTCCACTTT,CASSEARTGQGSPLHF
TRBV14,TRBJ2-2,17,-,-,TGTGCCAGCAGCCAAGATAGGGGTACAGTCTCCGCCGGGGAGCTGTTTTTT,CASSQDRGTVSAGELFF
TRBV7-3,TRBJ2-1,15,TRBD2,-,TGTGCCAGCAGCTTAATACTAGCGCAGCACAATGAGCAGTTCTTC,CASSLILAQHNEQFF
TRBV14,TRBJ2-1,14,-,-,TGTGCCAGCAGACAAGTCCCTAGTACAAATGAGCAGTTCTTC,CASRQVPSTNEQFF
TRBV6-1,TRBJ1-1,17,TRBD1,-,TGTGCCAGCAGTGAAGGGACAGGGGGGGCGCGGAGGACTGAAGCTTTCTTT,CASSEGTGGARRTEAFF
TRBV12-5,TRBJ1-1,11,-,-,TGTGCTGGGTTAGGGGGCACTGAAGCTTTCTTT,CAGLGGTEAFF
TRBV9,TRBJ1-4,12,-,-,TGTGCCAGCAGCCCCGGGTCTGAAAAACTGTTTTTT,CASSPGSEKLFF
TRBV30,TRBJ1-3,15,TRBD1,-,TGTGCCTGGAGCCGGGACAGTTTCTCTGGAAACACCATATATTTT,CAWSRDSFSGNTIYF
TRBV27,TRBJ1-1,14,-,-,TGTGCCAGCAGTCAACGGGGGGCGCGCACTGAAGCTTTCTTT,CASSQRGARTEAFF
TRBV29-1,TRBJ2-3,13,-,-,TGCAGCGTGCTGGGGGCTAGCACAGATACGCAGTATTTT,CSVLGASTDTQYF
TRBV4-1,TRBJ2-1,15,TRBD2,-,TGCGCCAGCAGCCCTTGGACTAGCGGGAGTTCTGAGCAGTTCTTC,CASSPWTSGSSEQFF
TRBV4-1,TRBJ1-1,13,TRBD1,-,TGCGCCAGCAGCCAAGTTGGGACAGGCAAAGCTTTCTTT,CASSQVGTGKAFF
TRBV12-5,TRBJ1-1,11,-,few,TGTGCTAGTGGTTTAGGGGCTGAAGCTTTCTTT,CASGLGAEAFF
TRBV6-1,TRBJ1-2,15,-,few,TGTGCCAGCAGGGACAAGACGCTATTTAACTATGGCTACACCTTC,CASRDKTLFNYGYTF
TRBV6-5,TRBJ1-5,14,TRBD1,-,TGTGCCAGCAGCTCCGGGACAGGGCTTCAGCCCCAGCATTTT,CASSSGTGLQPQHF
TRBV4-1,TRBJ2-7,14,TRBD2,few,TGCGCCAGCAGCCAACTGGCGGGAGAGGGGGAGCAGTACTTC,CASSQLAGEGEQYF
TRBV2,TRBJ1-5,14,-,-,TGTGCCAGCAGTGAACTCGCGGGGATTCAGCCCCAGCATTTT,CASSELAGIQPQHF
TRBV9,TRBJ1-3,16,-,few,TGTGCCAGCAGCGTAGGTGGGGCCTACTCTGGAAACACCATATATTTT,CASSVGGAYSGNTIYF
TRBV7-9,TRBJ1-2,13,TRBD1,-,TGTGCCAGCAGCTTCGGGACAGACTATGGCTACACCTTC,CASSFGTDYGYTF
TRBV5-5,TRBJ1-1,14,-,once,TGTGCCAGCAGCTTGGGAGCGGGAAACACTGAAGCTTTCTTT,CASSLGAGNTEAFF
TRBV6-5,TRBJ1-1,15,-,many,TGTGCCAGCAGTTACTCCCCAGGGCAAGGCACTGAAGCTTTCTTT,CASSYSPGQGTEAFF
TRBV6-5,TRBJ1-1,13,-,-,TGTGCCAGCAGTTACACAGGTGGGACTGAAGCTTTCTTT,CASSYTGGTEAFF
TRBV5-1,TRBJ2-3,18,TRBD2,-,TGCGCCAGCAGCCAGCGCCCGACTAGCGGGGCTTTTACAGATACGCAGTATTTT,CASSQRPTSGAFTDTQYF
TRBV27,TRBJ2-1,16,-,few,TGTGCCAGCAGTTTGGCTCCCTCCCCCGTTTACAATGAGCAGTTCTTC,CASSLAPSPVYNEQFF
TRBV6-1,TRBJ1-1,19,TRBD1,-,TGTGCCAGCAGTGACAGGACAGGTTGGGGACAGTCAACCCACTCTGAAGCTTTCTTT,CASSDRTGWGQSTHSEAFF
TRBV5-1,TRBJ2-2,14,TRBD1,-,TGCGCCAGCAGCCCGACAGGGGACACCGGGGAGCTGTTTTTT,CASSPTGDTGELFF
TRBV5-6,TRBJ1-6,14,TRBD1,-,TGTGCCAGCAGCTTAGACAGGGGGAATTCACCCCTCCACTTT,CASSLDRGNSPLHF
TRBV14,TRBJ1-2,13,-,-,TGTGCCAGCAGGCCTTCCAAGAGCGATGGCTACACCTTC,CASRPSKSDGYTF
TRBV6-5,TRBJ1-3,12,-,-,TGTGCCAGCAAGCAGGATGGAAACACCATATATTTT,CASKQDGNTIYF
TRBV19,TRBJ1-5,14,-,-,TGTGCCAGTAGTATTGGGGCCAACAATCGGCCCCAGCATTTT,CASSIGANNRPQHF
TRBV5-8,TRBJ2-7,13,-,few,TGTGCCAGCAGCGTCCGACTAGGATACGAGCAGTACTTC,CASSVRLGYEQYF
TRBV6-1,TRBJ1-1,13,-,-,TGTGCCAGCACCCGGGGGGCCGATACTGAAGCTTTCTTT,CASTRGADTEAFF
TRBV30,TRBJ1-6,13,-,-,TGTGCCTTTGGCGGGCGATATAATTCACCCCTCCACTTT,CAFGGRYNSPLHF
TRBV5-6,TRBJ2-7,16,TRBD2,few,TGTGCCAGCAGCTTGATTCGGTTAGCGGGGGGCTCCGAGCAGTACTTC,CASSLIRLAGGSEQYF